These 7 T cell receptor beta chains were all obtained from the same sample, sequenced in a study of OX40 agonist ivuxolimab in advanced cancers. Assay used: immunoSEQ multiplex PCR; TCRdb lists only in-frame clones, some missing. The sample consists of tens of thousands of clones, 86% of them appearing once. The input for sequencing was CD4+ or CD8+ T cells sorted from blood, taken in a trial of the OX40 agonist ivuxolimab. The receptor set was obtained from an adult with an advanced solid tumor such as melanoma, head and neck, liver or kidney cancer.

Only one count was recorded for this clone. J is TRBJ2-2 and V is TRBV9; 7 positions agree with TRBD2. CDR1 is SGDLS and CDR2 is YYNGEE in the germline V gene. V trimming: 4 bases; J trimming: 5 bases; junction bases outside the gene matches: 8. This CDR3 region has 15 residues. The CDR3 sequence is CASSLRGRDTGELFF. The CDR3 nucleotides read TGTGCCAGCAGCCTCAGAGGGAGGGATACCGGGGAGCTGTTTTTT.

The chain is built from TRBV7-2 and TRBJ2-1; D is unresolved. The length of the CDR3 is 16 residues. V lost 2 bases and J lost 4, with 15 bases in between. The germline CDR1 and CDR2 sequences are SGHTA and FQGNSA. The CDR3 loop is CASSLNGPPGYNEQFF. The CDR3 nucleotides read TGTGCCAGCAGCTTAAATGGTCCCCCAGGATACAATGAGCAGTTCTTC.

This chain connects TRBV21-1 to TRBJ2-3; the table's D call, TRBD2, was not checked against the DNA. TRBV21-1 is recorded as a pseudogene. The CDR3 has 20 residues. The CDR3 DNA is TGTGCCAGCAGCAAAGTTGGCAGATGGCCCGGGGGGCGGAAGGCAGATACGCAGTATTTT. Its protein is CASSKVGRWPGGRKADTQYF.

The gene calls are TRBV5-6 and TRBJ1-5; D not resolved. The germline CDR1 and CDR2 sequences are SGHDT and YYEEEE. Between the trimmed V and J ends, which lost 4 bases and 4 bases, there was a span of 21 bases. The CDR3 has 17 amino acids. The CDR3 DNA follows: TGTGCCAGCAGCAGGCCGGGGTGGGCCCTGAGTAATCAGCCCCAGCATTTT. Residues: CASSRPGWALSNQPQHF.

CDR3 in DNA: TGCGCCAGCAGCTCCGGGACTAGCGGATACGAGCAGTACTTC. It is translated as CASSSGTSGYEQYF. The chain carries TRBV5-1 and TRBJ2-7, with 11 bases fitting TRBD2. CDR3 length: 14 residues. Germline CDR1 SGHRS, CDR2 YFSETQ. The trim removed 3 bases at V and 4 bases at J, leaving 3 bases unmatched.

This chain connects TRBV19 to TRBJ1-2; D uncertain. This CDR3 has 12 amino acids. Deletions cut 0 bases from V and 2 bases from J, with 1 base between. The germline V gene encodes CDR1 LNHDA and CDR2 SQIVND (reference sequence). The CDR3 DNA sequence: TGTGCCAGTAGTATAGAAAACTATGGCTACACCTTC. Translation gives CASSIENYGYTF.

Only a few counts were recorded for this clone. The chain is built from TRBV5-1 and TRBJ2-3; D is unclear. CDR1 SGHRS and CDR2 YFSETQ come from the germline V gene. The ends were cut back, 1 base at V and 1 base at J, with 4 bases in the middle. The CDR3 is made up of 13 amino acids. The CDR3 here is CASSLFGTDTQYF. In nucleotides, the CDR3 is TGCGCCAGCAGCTTGTTCGGCACAGATACGCAGTATTTT.